The clone carrying this T cell receptor (beta chain) was detected only once. The sample is drawn from a study of blood T cell repertoires in COVID-19. Clones were read by immunoSEQ multiplex PCR, and TCRdb kept only the in-frame ones, dropping some. This sample has more than 60,000 clones; about 80% occur once, and the top ten carry more than 10%. This clonotype was obtained from a man aged 45 to 65 with COVID-19, enrolled during active disease. Sequencing was carried out using peripheral blood.

CDR3 in DNA: TGTGCCAGCAGTGAAGTACAGGGGGCGCGCCAGCCCCAGCATTTT. Its protein is CASSEVQGARQPQHF. The V call is TRBV6-1, the J call TRBJ1-5, with 9 bases aligning to TRBD1. The junction had 5 bases not matched to a gene; V was cut back by 1 base and J by 7 bases. This CDR3 contains 15 residues. Germline CDR1 MNHNS, CDR2 SASEGT.